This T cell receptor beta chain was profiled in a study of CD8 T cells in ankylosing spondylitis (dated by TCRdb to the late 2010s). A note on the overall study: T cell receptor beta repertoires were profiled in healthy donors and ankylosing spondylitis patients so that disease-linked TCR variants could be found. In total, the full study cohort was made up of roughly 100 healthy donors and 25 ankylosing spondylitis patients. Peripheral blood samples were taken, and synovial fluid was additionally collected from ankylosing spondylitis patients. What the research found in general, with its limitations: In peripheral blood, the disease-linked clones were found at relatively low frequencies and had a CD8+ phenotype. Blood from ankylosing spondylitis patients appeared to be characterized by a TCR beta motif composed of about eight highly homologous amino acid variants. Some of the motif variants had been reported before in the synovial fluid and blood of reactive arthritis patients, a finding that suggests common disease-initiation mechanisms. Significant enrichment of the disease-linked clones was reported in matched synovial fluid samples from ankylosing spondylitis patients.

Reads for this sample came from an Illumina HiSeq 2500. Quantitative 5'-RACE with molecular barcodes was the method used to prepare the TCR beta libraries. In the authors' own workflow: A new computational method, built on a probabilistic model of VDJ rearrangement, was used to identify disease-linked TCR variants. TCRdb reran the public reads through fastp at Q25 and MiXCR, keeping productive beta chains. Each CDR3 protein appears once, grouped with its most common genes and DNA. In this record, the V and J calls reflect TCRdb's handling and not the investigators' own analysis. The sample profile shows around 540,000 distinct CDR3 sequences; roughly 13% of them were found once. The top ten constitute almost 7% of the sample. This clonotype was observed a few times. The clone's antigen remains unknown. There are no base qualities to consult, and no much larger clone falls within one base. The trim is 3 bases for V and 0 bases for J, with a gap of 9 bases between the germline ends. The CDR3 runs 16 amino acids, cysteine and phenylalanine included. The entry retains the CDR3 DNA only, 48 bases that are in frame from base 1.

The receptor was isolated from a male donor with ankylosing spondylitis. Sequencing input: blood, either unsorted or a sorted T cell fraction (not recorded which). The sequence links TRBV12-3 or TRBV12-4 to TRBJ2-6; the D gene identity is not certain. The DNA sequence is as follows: TGTGCCAGCAGTTTCCAGGCGAGCTCTGGGGCCAACGTCCTGACTTTC. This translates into CASSFQASSGANVLTF.